The entry below gives a single TCR beta chain sequence along with its context. What it binds is not known. This record belongs to a study of shared clonotypes between healthy human individuals. Overall study results and limits: The low donor count limited represented genetic and exposure-history diversity. Researchers found naive subsets generally carried larger estimated richness than memory subsets.

Repertoires were generated with immunoSEQ multiplex PCR, while TCRdb's copy carries only in-frame clones and drops some. This repertoire shows some 2,500,000 clones, roughly 90% found once; its top ten account for 0.3% to 0.4%. Germline V gene sequence: CDR1 SGHRS, CDR2 YFSETQ. With 4 bases clipped from V and 4 bases from J, the junction kept 6 bases outside the gene matches. The CDR3 is made up of 14 amino acids. V and J are TRBV5-1 and TRBJ1-2; the match to TRBD1 covers 8 bases. The sample was naive CD4+ T cells from PBMCs. This sample's subset: CD45RA+ positively selected. The TCR sequence derives from a man aged 18-30 years in good health. Some clones in this sample may be carry-over from other donors' samples. The DNA for the CDR3 is TGCGCCAGCAGCCAAGTCGGACAGGGCTATGGCTACACCTTC. Encoded protein: CASSQVGQGYGYTF.